Reported below is one TCR beta chain. Germline lookup yields CDR1 SGDLS and CDR2 YYNGEE. CDR3 length: 13 amino acids. Trimming left V 0 bases short and J 4 bases short, with 7 bases between. As defined, naive CD8 cells were CD45RO-negative and positively selected for CCR7, with terminally differentiated effector memory CD45RA+ cells excluded. This sample is drawn from a study of shared clonotypes between healthy human individuals. The wider study: Plates per donor: three CD4 naive, three CD4 memory, two CD8 naive, one CD8 memory.

Libraries were prepared by immunoSEQ multiplex PCR; TCRdb keeps only in-frame clonotypes and omits some of them. In the table there are 2 million or so clones, about 95% of which are singletons. The sequenced material came from naive CD8+ T cells sorted from blood. The receptor comes from a man aged 18 to 35 in good health. V gene TRBV9 combines with J gene TRBJ1-2; D gene unclear. For the CDR3, the DNA is TGTGCCAGCAGCGTAGAAGGAGGCTATGGCTACACCTTC. This translates into CASSVEGGYGYTF.